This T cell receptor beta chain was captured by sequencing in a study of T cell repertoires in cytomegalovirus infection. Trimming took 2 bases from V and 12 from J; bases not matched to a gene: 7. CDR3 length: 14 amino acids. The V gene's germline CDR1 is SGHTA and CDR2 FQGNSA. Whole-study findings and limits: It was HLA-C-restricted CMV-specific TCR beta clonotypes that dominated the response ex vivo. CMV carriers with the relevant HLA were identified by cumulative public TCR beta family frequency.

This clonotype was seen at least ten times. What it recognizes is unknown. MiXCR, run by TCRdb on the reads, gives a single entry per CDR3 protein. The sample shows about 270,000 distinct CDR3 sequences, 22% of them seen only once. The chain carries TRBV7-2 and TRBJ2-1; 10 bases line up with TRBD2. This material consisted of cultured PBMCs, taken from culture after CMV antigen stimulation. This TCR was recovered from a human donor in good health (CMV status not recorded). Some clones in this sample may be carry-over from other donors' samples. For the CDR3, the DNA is TGTGCCAGCAGCTTATTAGCGGGAGGCGGGGGGCAGTTCTTC. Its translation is CASSLLAGGGGQFF.